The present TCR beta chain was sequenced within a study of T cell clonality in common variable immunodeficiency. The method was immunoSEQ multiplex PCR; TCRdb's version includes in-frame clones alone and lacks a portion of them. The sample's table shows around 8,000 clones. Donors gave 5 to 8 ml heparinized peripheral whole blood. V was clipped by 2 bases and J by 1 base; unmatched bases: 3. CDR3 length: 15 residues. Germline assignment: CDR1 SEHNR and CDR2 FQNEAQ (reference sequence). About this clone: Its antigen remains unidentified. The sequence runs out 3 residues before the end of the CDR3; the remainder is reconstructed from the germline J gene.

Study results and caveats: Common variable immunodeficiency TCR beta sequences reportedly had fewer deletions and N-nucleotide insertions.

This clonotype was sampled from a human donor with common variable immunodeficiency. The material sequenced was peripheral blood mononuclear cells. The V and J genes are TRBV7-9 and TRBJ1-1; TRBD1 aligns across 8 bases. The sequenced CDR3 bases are TGTGCCAGCAGCTTAACTGGGACAGGGAACACTGAA. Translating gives CASSLTGTGNTE. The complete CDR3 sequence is CASSLTGTGNTEAFF.